The T cell receptor beta chain under discussion was sequenced for a study of blood T cells in healthy people across ages. Overall study findings and caveats: Per million T cells, the diversity of TCR beta decreased roughly linearly as age advanced.

With a J-beta primer mix and a sample-barcoded 5' primer, a second PCR ran roughly 6 to 11 cycles. TCRdb ran MiXCR on the 5' RACE reads and lists one entry per CDR3 protein. The sample gives 1.5 million to 2 million distinct CDR3 sequences, approximately 39% of which show up once; under 25% is in the top ten. Remarks on this clonotype: Its specificity is not known.

This CDR3 region has 14 residues. Germline assignment: CDR1 SGHDT and CDR2 YYEEEE. Trimming took 2 bases from V and 4 from J; bases not matched to a gene: 5. The chain recombines TRBV5-6 with TRBJ1-2; 7 bases align to TRBD1. Sequencing input: blood. The TCR was taken from a human donor in good health. The CDR3 sequence is CASSFQGGFYGYTF. The CDR3 region has the DNA TGTGCCAGCAGCTTTCAGGGGGGCTTCTATGGCTACACCTTC.